The T cell receptor (beta chain) described here comes from a study of blood T cell repertoires in COVID-19. Study-level background: The United States, Italy and Spain supplied acute and convalescent COVID-19 samples.

Clones were sequenced by immunoSEQ multiplex PCR, and TCRdb holds only the in-frame ones, with some missing. Among 150,000 or so clones listed, roughly nine tenths were seen once. In this sample, this clone turned up once. The CDR3 contains 15 residues. Germline V gene sequence: CDR1 PRHDT, CDR2 FYEKMQ (reference sequence). The V end was cut by 5 bases, the J end by 2 bases, with 15 bases between. The V and J genes are TRBV13 and TRBJ1-2; D may be TRBD1 (6 bases). This TCR came from a man aged 50-59 years with acute or convalescent COVID-19. The specimen was peripheral blood. As DNA, the CDR3 is TGTGCCAGCAGCCCCCGGGACACTTCAAACTATGGCTACACCTTC. Translated: CASSPRDTSNYGYTF.